This TCR beta chain was observed in a study of CD4 T cells in relation to SARS-CoV-2 and coronaviruses (dated by TCRdb to the early 2020s). Study-wide context: Across all 12 patients in the full convalescent cohort, ages ranged from roughly 20 to 72 years, with a median of 38. The Adaptive Biotechnologies TCR-sequencing kit was used for samples from a few pre-COVID donors and for the naive versus memory experiments, whereas the other data were Illumina-based. Of the roughly 12 convalescent patients, 8 were male and 4 were female, and two of the subjects were Hispanic. Shared crossreactive spike epitopes were mapped to their HLA restriction using patient-derived lymphoblastoid cell lines. At the level of individual TCR clonotypes, the study measured memory CD4+ T cell crossreactivity between SARS-CoV-2 spike protein and common cold coronavirus spike proteins. Expansion assays from other donors in the study were sequenced with a different, Illumina-based TCR-beta assay. The paper's findings and limits, for the study overall: Naive versus memory sequencing indicated the assay detects memory recall responses rather than primary responses primed during culture. Crossreactive clones showed significantly weaker SARS-CoV-2-driven expansion than monoreactive clones, consistent with antigenic imprinting. In approximately 60% of donors, memory CD4+ clonotypes turned up that crossrecognized SARS-CoV-2 and at least one common cold coronavirus spike. Crossreactivity analysis centred on spike protein, so crossreactivity against other viral proteins was not assessed. The study was constrained by small numbers of patients and of tested TCRs. Pre-pandemic and post-infection samples were not both contributed by any donor, so tracing of the source of pre-existing responses was limited.

This clone occurred a few times. Its antigen remains unidentified. No much larger clone is present one base from it, and per-base qualities are unavailable. Naive and memory CD4+ T cells were separated from cryopreserved PBMCs by first enriching for CD4 and then performing EasySep naive CD4+ T cell enrichment. Ficoll-Paque PLUS gradient centrifugation was used to isolate PBMCs from either whole blood or leukapheresis product. PBMCs were either cryopreserved at -140°C or used fresh in the expansion assay. The QIAamp Micro DNA Kit was used to extract genomic DNA from the CD4+ T cells. CDR1 and CDR2 are drawn from the germline V gene (reference sequence): DFQATT, SNEGSKA. Measured from the cysteine to the phenylalanine, the CDR3 is 14 residues long. Just CDR3 DNA is preserved here, 42 bases in frame from base 1. V loses 3 bases at its end and J loses 1 base; junction bases beyond the gene matches: 4. Uncultured naive and memory CD4+ T cell DNA received deep-resolution immunoSEQ TCR-beta sequencing. In the source study's methods: During preprocessing, nonproductive sequences were discarded, as were any CDR3s that did not begin with C, did not end with F or W, or were shorter than 7 amino acids. Cultured and uncultured naive and memory CD4+ repertoires were searched for previously identified spike- and CEF-reactive CDR3s. Pairwise Levenshtein distance, computed with the stringdist R package after three terminal residues were trimmed from each end, was used as the measure of CDR3 homology. TCRdb stores this immuneACCESS table with in-frame sequences only. Part of the clones is absent; in the studies checked, under half of the shortfall reflects unresolved V genes, and no reason is known for the rest. The V and J calls and the clone size are those of that table, but D and trimming were determined from the DNA. The sample records about 54,000 clones, about 92% of which are singletons. 0.3% to 0.45% of the sample is taken by the ten largest.

The TCR sequence derives from an adult with COVID-19. What was sequenced was naive CD4+ T cells from PBMCs. The intended sense of this specimen's cell subset or site label: naive CD4+ T cells isolated by negative enrichment. The sequence joins TRBV20-1 to TRBJ2-7; 9 central bases correspond to TRBD2. The CDR3 in this case is CSASGAGGSYEQYF. In nucleotide form, the sequence is TGCAGTGCTAGTGGGGCGGGAGGGTCCTACGAGCAGTACTTC.